The clone carrying this T cell receptor (beta chain) has a single count. Sequencing of TCR beta covered CD8+ and CD4+ T cells obtained from blood. Healthy donors served as age- and sex-matched controls. While CD8+ and CD4+ T cells were isolated negatively, TEMRA cells were enriched by FACS. The sample originates from a study of CD8 T cells in Susac syndrome. This CDR3 contains 18 residues. Per germline, CDR1 SQVTM and CDR2 ANQGSEA. V lost 3 bases, J lost 7 bases, and 16 bases stayed unmatched. RNA was extracted with the RNeasy kit, and a quantity of roughly 0.45 to 1 ug was reverse transcribed using random hexamers. Amplification of TCR beta CDR3 by immunoSEQ multiplex PCR spanned 54 Vbeta and 13 Jbeta. TCRdb analysed the immunoSEQ multiplex PCR reads with MiXCR anew, one entry per CDR3 protein. The sample consists of some 47,000 distinct CDR3 sequences, roughly 92% of them appearing once.

This chain uses TRBV29-1 with TRBJ2-3; 13 nucleotides align to TRBD2. The sample taken for sequencing was CD8+ T cells from PBMCs. This sequence originates from a human donor in good health. CDR3 nucleotides: TGCAGCGTTGAGGCTCCGATGACTAGCGGGAGGCCTACTTATACGCAGTATTTT. Protein sequence: CSVEAPMTSGRPTYTQYF.